The rows below give T cell receptor beta chains drawn from one sample of a study of blood T cells in healthy people across ages. Via MiXCR, TCRdb re-called the 5' RACE reads, giving one row per CDR3 protein. The table lists about 640,000 distinct CDR3 sequences, about 53% of them singletons. The sample taken for sequencing was blood. The origin of the receptors is a man between 60 and 70 years old in good health. Each CDR3 is given with its conserved first and last residue. The D gene is left open where the match is weak. Size is stated for part of the rows, as once, few or many counts, or as a class when the clone is expanded.

TRBJ1-2 | - | - | TRBV6-5 | CASTKDEIGYTF | TGTGCCAGCACCAAGGATGAGATAGGCTACACCTTC
TRBJ2-5 | TRBD2 | - | TRBV11-2 | CASSLDRAGRGTQYF | TGTGCCAGCAGCTTAGATCGGGCGGGGAGGGGGACCCAGTACTTC
TRBJ2-3 | TRBD2 | - | TRBV4-2 | CASSQEVRGGGPDTQYF | TGTGCCAGCAGCCAAGAAGTCCGCGGGGGGGGACCAGATACGCAGTATTTT
TRBJ2-5 | - | - | TRBV5-1 | CASRSAAQETQYF | TGCGCCAGCAGGTCGGCAGCCCAAGAGACCCAGTACTTC
TRBJ2-3 | - | - | TRBV10-3 | CAIRKQDTQYF | TGTGCCATCAGGAAGCAAGATACGCAGTATTTT
TRBJ1-4 | TRBD1 | few | TRBV20-1 | CSATRGPPGATNEKLFF | TGCAGTGCGACTAGGGGGCCCCCAGGGGCAACTAATGAAAAACTGTTTTTT
TRBJ1-1 | TRBD1 | many | TRBV5-1 | CASTRTGVNTEAFF | TGCGCCAGCACCCGGACAGGAGTGAACACTGAAGCTTTCTTT
TRBJ1-2 | - | - | TRBV28 | CASTPPGNYGYTF | TGTGCCAGCACTCCCCCGGGAAACTATGGCTACACCTTC
TRBJ2-3 | TRBD1 | - | TRBV7-2 | CASSLGVPGQSTDTQYF | TGTGCCAGCAGCTTAGGTGTCCCGGGACAGAGCACAGATACGCAGTATTTT
TRBJ1-2 | - | - | TRBV2 | CASSDLAGGVSGYTF | TGTGCCAGCAGTGATTTAGCAGGAGGTGTTTCAGGCTACACCTTC
TRBJ1-2 | - | - | TRBV6-6 | CASTWGNYGYTF | TGTGCCAGCACGTGGGGGAACTATGGCTACACCTTC
TRBJ2-7 | - | - | TRBV7-8 | CASSLVWRGAYEQYF | TGTGCCAGCAGCTTAGTATGGAGGGGAGCCTACGAGCAGTACTTC
TRBJ1-2 | - | - | TRBV20-1 | CSASLGRDANYGYTF | TGCAGTGCTAGTCTGGGCAGGGATGCTAACTATGGCTACACCTTC
TRBJ2-5 | - | few | TRBV4-1 | CASSQVPAETQYF | TGCGCCAGCAGCCAAGTCCCCGCTGAGACCCAGTACTTC
TRBJ2-1 | - | few | TRBV28 | CASSLVGVQPEFF | TGTGCCAGCAGTTTAGTTGGAGTACAACCGGAGTTCTTC
TRBJ1-1 | - | few | TRBV5-1 | CASSPDHTEAFF | TGCGCCAGCAGCCCCGATCACACTGAAGCTTTCTTT
TRBJ2-7 | TRBD1 | - | TRBV12-3/TRBV12-4 | CASSFGQGGSYERYF | TGTGCCAGCAGTTTTGGACAGGGGGGCTCCTACGAGCGGTACTTC
TRBJ2-3 | TRBD1 | few | TRBV20-1 | CGYGTGQGTDTQYF | TGCGGCTACGGCACGGGACAGGGGACAGATACGCAGTATTTT
TRBJ1-2 | - | few | TRBV3-1 | CASSQGDLTNYGYTF | TGTGCCAGCAGCCAAGGCGACCTGACTAACTATGGCTACACCTTC